A single sample gave rise to the 26 T cell receptor beta chains below, sequenced in a study of blood T cells in healthy people across ages. For the second PCR, which ran for about 7 to 11 cycles, a sample-barcoded 5' primer and a J-beta primer mix were used. TCRdb passed the 5' RACE reads through MiXCR, listing each CDR3 protein once. This sample has about 830,000 distinct CDR3 sequences, with 55% to 75% found just once. The sample was blood. These receptors were collected from a man aged 30 to 39 in good health.

This clonotype occurred a few times. This chain uses TRBV20-1 with TRBJ2-1, with a tentative D call TRBD2 (6 bases). The V end lost 1 base, the J end lost 1 base, and 14 bases lay between the germline ends. CDR3 length: 16 amino acids. Germline CDR1 reads DFQATT; CDR2 reads SNEGSKA (reference sequence). This CDR3 reads CSARVGRGASYNEQFF. The CDR3 DNA follows: TGCAGTGCTAGAGTCGGGCGGGGCGCATCCTACAATGAGCAGTTCTTC.

As to this clonotype: Its ends do not fully match the called genes, so a read error is possible. V is TRBV5-5 and J is TRBJ1-2; D not certain. Germline V gives CDR1 SGHKS, CDR2 YYEKEE (reference sequence). This CDR3 has 14 residues. The CDR3 here is CASSLTGLGYGYTF. The CDR3 nucleotides read TGTGCCAGCAGCTTGACGGGGTTGGGCTATGGTTACACCTTC. The entire variable domain, with the rest obtained from reference TRBV5-5 and TRBJ1-2, is as follows: DAGVTQSPTHLIKTRGQQVTLRCSPISGHKSVSWYQQVLGQGPQFIFQYYEKEERGRGNFPDRFSARQFPNYSSELNVNALLLGDSALYLCASSLTGLGYGYTFGSGTRLTVV.

The chain employs TRBV9 and TRBJ1-6; possible D gene TRBD1, 5 bases. CDR1 SGDLS and CDR2 YYNGEE come from the germline V gene. There are 14 residues in the CDR3. Trimming removed 3 bases at V and 10 bases at J, with 14 bases between. CDR3 loop: CASSAGQGRSPLHF. Here the CDR3 DNA reads TGTGCCAGCAGCGCGGGGCAGGGTCGATCACCCCTCCACTTT.

This chain links TRBV27 with TRBJ2-1; 7 nucleotides line up with TRBD1. The junction had 6 bases not matched to a gene; V was cut back by 3 bases and J by 4 bases. Germline values: CDR1 MNHEY, CDR2 SMNVEV (reference sequence). The CDR3 is 15 residues long. The CDR3 DNA reads TGTGCCAGCAGTTTCCTTTCCAGGGGGTACAATGAGCAGTTCTTC. Translating it yields CASSFLSRGYNEQFF.

The chain joins TRBV12-3 or TRBV12-4 to TRBJ1-2; 9 nucleotides line up with TRBD1. CDR3 length: 13 residues. Trimming removed 5 bases from V and 7 bases from J; junction bases left unmatched: 5. The CDR3 DNA is TGTGCCAGCAGTAGGGACAGGGTCGGTGGCTACACCTTC. Amino acid sequence: CASSRDRVGGYTF.

The CDR3 is CASSLGEQLLYNEQFF. CDR3 DNA: TGTGCCAGCAGCTTAGGGGAACAGCTTTTATACAATGAGCAGTTCTTC. The V call is TRBV5-5, the J call TRBJ2-1; D is possibly TRBD1 (5 bases). V gave up 2 bases and J gave up 4 bases, with 16 bases separating them. The germline V gene has CDR1 SGHKS and CDR2 YYEKEE (reference sequence). The CDR3 runs to 16 residues.

The chain links TRBV5-6 to TRBJ2-3; D unclear. CDR1 is SGHDT, CDR2 YYEEEE, per germline. There are 15 residues in the CDR3. V gave up 3 bases and J gave up 4 bases, with 15 bases separating them. CDR3 nucleotide sequence: TGTGCCAGCAGCTCGTCGGCGATATTGCCAGATACGCAGTATTTT. As protein: CASSSSAILPDTQYF. The full variable domain, with the rest looked up from reference TRBV5-6 and TRBJ2-3, is DAGVTQSPTHLIKTRGQQVTLRCSPKSGHDTVSWYQQALGQGPQFIFQYYEEEERQRGNFPDRFSGHQFPNYSSELNVNALLLGDSALYLCASSSSAILPDTQYFGPGTRLTVL.

There are a few counts of this clonotype. The limits of the CDR3 on the DNA are not certain, so only TCRdb's listed CDR3 is given. The gene calls are TRBV28 and TRBJ2-7; TRBD2 was called by the table and not checked on the DNA. The CDR3 sequence runs 15 residues, both termini included. Germline loops: CDR1 MDHEN, CDR2 SYDVKM. CDR3 in amino acids: CASSSSTSGRVLQYF.

The chain employs TRBV15 and TRBJ2-1; the match to TRBD1 covers 9 bases. The CDR3 runs 15 residues. Per germline, CDR1 LNHNV and CDR2 YYDKDF (reference sequence). J was trimmed by 9 bases and V by 8 bases; bases with no gene match: 14. The CDR3 reads CATAKDRGVAGEQFF. Written as DNA, the CDR3 is TGTGCCACCGCCAAAGACAGGGGGGTTGCGGGTGAGCAGTTCTTC.

The chain uses TRBV27 and TRBJ2-7; possibly TRBD2 for D (5 bases). Trimming pared 4 bases from V and 4 bases from J, leaving 14 bases between. CDR1 is MNHEY and CDR2 is SMNVEV in the germline V gene (reference sequence). The CDR3 has 14 residues. The CDR3: CASSYGISAYEQYF. CDR3 nucleotide sequence: TGTGCCAGCAGTTACGGGATCAGCGCATACGAGCAGTACTTC.

This clonotype showed up just a few times. The chain carries TRBV7-9 and TRBJ2-1; tentative D call: TRBD1 (5 bases). Trimming took off 4 bases at V and 1 base at J, with 14 bases between the two ends. CDR3 length: 16 amino acids. CDR1 and CDR2 (germline): SEHNR, FQNEAQ (reference sequence). This chain's CDR3 is CASSSTGTSSYNEQFF. DNA of the CDR3: TGTGCCAGCAGCTCTACAGGCACTTCTTCCTACAATGAGCAGTTCTTC.

This clonotype was seen a few times. This chain joins TRBV7-2 and TRBJ2-1; 8 bases are a match to TRBD1. Unmatched junction bases numbered 9, after V lost 3 bases and J lost 8 bases. Germline V gives CDR1 SGHTA, CDR2 FQGNSA. The CDR3 is made up of 15 amino acids. The chain's CDR3 is CASSFGQGGMDEQFF. The CDR3 DNA is TGTGCCAGCAGCTTTGGACAGGGTGGGATGGATGAGCAGTTCTTC. Combining the CDR3 with reference TRBV7-2 and TRBJ2-1 gives the whole variable domain GAGVSQSPSNKVTEKGKDVELRCDPISGHTALYWYRQSLGQGLEFLIYFQGNSAPDKSGLPSDRFSAERTGGSVSTLTIQRTQQEDSAVYLCASSFGQGGMDEQFFGPGTRLTVL.

The chain employs TRBV20-1 and TRBJ2-4; D uncertain. The J call is doubtful: the DNA matches TRBJ2-7 better. The CDR3 is made up of 14 amino acids. Germline V gene sequence: CDR1 DFQATT, CDR2 SNEGSKA (reference sequence). The CDR3 DNA sequence: TGCAGTGCCAAGAGTCACAGCGTCTACTACGAGCAGTACTTC. This codes for CSAKSHSVYYEQYF.

The chain has TRBV4-2 and TRBJ1-3; possibly TRBD1 for D (6 bases). V was clipped by 0 bases and J by 2 bases, with 11 bases between them. In germline, CDR1 is LGHNA, CDR2 YNFKEQ. There are 16 residues in the CDR3. This chain's CDR3 is CASSQETGITGNTIYF. The CDR3 DNA follows: TGTGCCAGCAGCCAAGAAACAGGGATCACTGGAAACACCATATATTTT.

V and J are TRBV9 and TRBJ1-1; D remains unclear. The CDR3 contains 13 residues. In germline, CDR1 is SGDLS, CDR2 YYNGEE. V lost 3 bases and J lost 3, with 9 bases in between. CDR3 in DNA: TGTGCCAGCAGCGCCGACGGTTACACTGAAGCTTTCTTT. It translates to CASSADGYTEAFF.

This clonotype was recorded many times. J is TRBJ2-5 and V is TRBV29-1; D is unclear. This CDR3 has 11 amino acids. V was clipped by 4 bases and J by 3 bases, with 6 bases between them. Germline loops: CDR1 SQVTM, CDR2 ANQGSEA. The CDR3 spells CSVGGEETQYF. The CDR3 nucleotides are TGCAGCGTTGGTGGGGAAGAGACCCAGTACTTC.

This chain links TRBV29-1 with TRBJ2-5; maybe TRBD1 (6 bases). The CDR3 runs 13 residues. The V gene lost 7 bases and the J gene lost 5 bases, with 17 bases spanning the gap. Germline V lookup: CDR1 SQVTM, CDR2 ANQGSEA. The CDR3 protein is CSARREGVETQYF. CDR3 nucleotide sequence: TGCAGCGCCCGGCGAGAGGGGGTGGAGACCCAGTACTTC.

This clonotype was observed a handful of times. The chain uses TRBV9 and TRBJ2-7, with D hard to call. This CDR3 region has 15 residues. V was trimmed by 2 bases and J by 4 bases, leaving 16 bases between them. CDR1 is SGDLS, CDR2 YYNGEE, per germline. The CDR3: CASSVSGDTFYEQYF. Written as DNA, the CDR3 is TGTGCCAGCAGCGTCTCAGGAGACACCTTTTACGAGCAGTACTTC.

The V gene is TRBV7-7, the J gene TRBJ2-3; D gene unclear. Germline CDR1 SSHAT, CDR2 FNYEAQ (reference sequence). The CDR3 extends over 13 amino acids. V lost 5 bases and J lost 2, with 8 bases in between. CDR3 coding DNA: TGTGCCAGCAGCCCCCGCAACACAGATACGCAGTATTTT. Protein: CASSPRNTDTQYF.

The chain joins TRBV4-1 to TRBJ2-1; tentatively, D is TRBD2 (5 bases). Trimming cost V 1 base and J 5 bases, with 9 bases left between them. The germline gives CDR1 MGHRA, CDR2 YSYEKL. The CDR3 runs 14 residues. The CDR3 region has the DNA TGCGCCAGCAGCCAAGCCGCGCGGGACAATGAGCAGTTCTTC. This translates into CASSQAARDNEQFF.

This clonotype was recorded a few times. The rearrangement joins TRBV29-1 to TRBJ2-4; D is undetermined. Germline assignment: CDR1 SQVTM and CDR2 ANQGSEA. Trimming cost V 4 bases and J 5 bases, with 6 bases left between them. The CDR3 has 11 residues. The CDR3 DNA reads as TGCAGCGTTGGGTATCAAAACATTCAGTACTTC. Protein: CSVGYQNIQYF.

The chain employs TRBV7-2 and TRBJ2-6; maybe TRBD1 (6 bases). Trimming took off 0 bases at V and 3 bases at J, with 12 bases between the two ends. The length of the CDR3 is 17 residues. In germline, CDR1 is SGHTA, CDR2 FQGNSA. As DNA, the CDR3 is TGTGCCAGCAGCTTAGCGGCTAGGACAGTTGGGGCCAACGTCCTGACTTTC. This sequence encodes CASSLAARTVGANVLTF.

This clonotype was detected a few times. This chain connects TRBV6-2 or TRBV6-3 to TRBJ2-3; D remains ambiguous. The germline CDR1 and CDR2 sequences are MNHEY and SVGEGT. The CDR3 extends over 15 amino acids. Deletions cut 2 bases from V and 6 bases from J, with 15 bases between. CDR3 sequence reads: CASSYTVSVEDTQYF. As DNA, the CDR3 is TGTGCCAGCAGTTACACTGTTAGTGTCGAGGATACGCAGTATTTT.

The V and J genes are TRBV20-1 and TRBJ1-2; D unresolved. Germline loops: CDR1 DFQATT, CDR2 SNEGSKA (reference sequence). This CDR3 comprises 10 residues. CDR3 loop: CSGFNYGYTF. As DNA, the CDR3 is TGCAGCGGGTTTAACTATGGCTACACCTTC.

The chain carries TRBV28 and TRBJ2-7; D assignment may be TRBD1 or TRBD2 (5 bases each). The length of the CDR3 is 16 residues. The germline V and J ends were trimmed by 2 bases and 1 base, with 15 bases remaining between them. Germline V gene data show CDR1 as MDHEN and CDR2 as SYDVKM. In nucleotides, the CDR3 is TGTGCCAGCAGTTTAGGTGGGGCGGGCCTTTCCTACGAGCAGTACTTC. Translating gives CASSLGGAGLSYEQYF. The full variable domain, rest sourced from reference TRBV28 and TRBJ2-7, is DVKVTQSSRYLVKRTGEKVFLECVQDMDHENMFWYRQDPGLGLRLIYFSYDVKMKEKGDIPEGYSVSREKKERFSLILESASTNQTSMYLCASSLGGAGLSYEQYFGPGTRLTVT.

This sequence joins TRBV4-3 and TRBJ2-1; 10 nucleotides align to TRBD2. This CDR3 contains 15 residues. Trimming cost V 1 base and J 8 bases; bases outside gene matches: 5. CDR1 is LGHNA and CDR2 is YSLEER in the germline V gene. The CDR3 sequence: CASSQGGLAYDEQFF. The DNA of the CDR3 is TGCGCCAGCAGCCAAGGGGGACTAGCGTACGATGAGCAGTTCTTC.